This T cell receptor beta chain was sequenced in a study of blood T cell repertoires in COVID-19. Study summary: The samples span acute and convalescent COVID-19 from the United States, Italy and Spain.

The V and J ends lost 2 bases and 2 bases, in that order; junction bases with no gene match: 3. This CDR3 spans 15 amino acids. CDR1 is KGHSH, CDR2 LQKENI, per germline. This clone was seen just once. Seattle enrolled patients during active infection and tracked them longitudinally. The protocol was immunoSEQ multiplex PCR, while the TCRdb copy is restricted to in-frame clones and leaves out a portion. The sample yields under 250,000 clones, around 85% seen once. The receptor was derived from a woman in her seventies with COVID-19, enrolled during active disease. The sequencing sample was made of peripheral blood. The rearrangement uses TRBV18 and TRBJ2-3, with 8 bases matching TRBD2. The CDR3 bases are TGTGCCAGCTCACCAACTAGCGGATACACAGATACGCAGTATTTT. Translating it yields CASSPTSGYTDTQYF.